A single sample is the source of the 6 T cell receptor beta chains below, sequenced in a study of T cell changes during pregnancy in multiple sclerosis (dated 2019 in TCRdb). Libraries were built with the immunoSEQ multiplex PCR assay. The immuneACCESS repertoire file appears here via TCRdb, limited to in-frame rearrangements. These files lack a portion of the clones; in checked studies, under half of the deficit traces to unresolved V genes, and the cause of the others is not known. The sample table holds about 57,000 clones, of which approximately 90% were seen once. The ten largest clones add up to around 2% of the sample. Material: peripheral blood, obtained in the first trimester of pregnancy. The receptors come from a female donor in good health, enrolled as a control in a pregnancy study.

The chain couples TRBV5-6 to TRBJ2-5; 7 nucleotides line up with TRBD2. The J segment lost 5 bases and the V segment lost 4 bases, leaving 8 bases of the junction unmatched. CDR1 is SGHDT and CDR2 is YYEEEE in the germline V gene. This CDR3 comprises 14 residues. CDR3 sequence: CASSDIQAGETQYF. The CDR3 bases are TGTGCCAGCAGCGACATCCAAGCGGGGGAGACCCAGTACTTC.

V gene TRBV7-6 combines with J gene TRBJ2-7, with TRBD2 identical over 7 bases. J was trimmed by 2 bases and V by 5 bases; bases with no gene match: 9. The CDR3 runs to 15 residues. CDR1 is SGHVS, CDR2 FNYEAQ, per germline. CDR3 sequence (DNA): TGTGCCAGCAGCATCGACGCGGGGGTCGCCTACGAGCAGTACTTC. Its protein product is CASSIDAGVAYEQYF.

The J gene is TRBJ1-1, the V gene TRBV30; 8 bases are a match to TRBD1. The ends lost 4 bases at V and 0 bases at J; junction bases unmatched: 4. CDR3 length: 14 amino acids. The V gene's germline CDR1 is GTSNPN and CDR2 SVGIG (reference sequence). The CDR3 protein is CAWTQGAVNTEAFF. Written as DNA, the CDR3 is TGTGCCTGGACCCAGGGGGCAGTGAACACTGAAGCTTTCTTT.

V is TRBV11-2 and J is TRBJ2-5, with TRBD1 as a possible D gene (6 bases). Germline lookup yields CDR1 SGHAT and CDR2 FQNNGV. V gave up 6 bases and J gave up 1 base, with 15 bases separating them. The CDR3 length is 15 residues. CDR3 sequence (DNA): TGTGCCAGCAGAGGGGGTTTCTCGTCCCAAGAGACCCAGTACTTC. Translating it yields CASRGGFSSQETQYF.

The CDR3 bases are TGTGCCACCAGCTCTTTGCTCATTCAGGGGGTGGAAGTTAAAGCTTTCTTT. Translated, it gives CATSSLLIQGVEVKAFF. V is TRBV15 and J is TRBJ1-1; 7 nucleotides line up with TRBD1. The CDR3 is 17 residues long. Germline V lookup: CDR1 LNHNV, CDR2 YYDKDF (reference sequence). J was trimmed by 9 bases and V by 5 bases; bases with no gene match: 21.

The V and J genes are TRBV19 and TRBJ2-1; D might be TRBD1 (5 bases). The CDR3 runs 16 residues. V lost 4 bases and J lost 4, with 17 bases in between. CDR1 and CDR2 (germline): LNHDA, SQIVND (reference sequence). The CDR3 sequence is CASSKTGDLGYNEQFF. CDR3 bases: TGTGCCAGTAGTAAAACAGGTGACTTGGGTTACAATGAGCAGTTCTTC.